The 26 T cell receptor beta chains below all came from one sample that was sequenced in a study of blood T cell repertoires in COVID-19. Libraries were prepared by immunoSEQ multiplex PCR; TCRdb keeps only in-frame clonotypes and omits some of them. The profile shows about 88,000 clones, roughly nine tenths of them singletons. The sample was peripheral blood. The receptors originated from a man aged 55-75 years with acute or convalescent COVID-19.

V is TRBV4-3 and J is TRBJ1-4; D call uncertain. V was cut by 1 base and J by 6 bases, with 3 bases left in between. Germline CDR1 and CDR2: LGHNA and YSLEER. The CDR3 loop spans 12 amino acids. The CDR3 loop reads CASSQGDEKLFF. CDR3 in DNA: TGCGCCAGCAGCCAAGGAGATGAAAAACTGTTTTTT.

The J gene is TRBJ2-7, the V gene TRBV4-1; maybe TRBD2 (6 bases). Germline V gene data show CDR1 as MGHRA and CDR2 as YSYEKL. The length of the CDR3 is 15 residues. V was cut by 2 bases and J by 0 bases, with 11 bases left in between. The CDR3 region is CASSQRELGSYEQYF. CDR3 bases: TGCGCCAGCAGCCAACGGGAGTTGGGCTCCTACGAGCAGTACTTC.

The V and J genes are TRBV29-1 and TRBJ2-3; 8 bases match TRBD2. This CDR3 has 14 residues. Germline loops: CDR1 SQVTM, CDR2 ANQGSEA. J lost 4 bases, V lost 6 bases, and 9 bases had no gene match. DNA for the CDR3: TGCAGCGTCGTAAGAAGCGGGAGCCCAGATACGCAGTATTTT. Residues: CSVVRSGSPDTQYF.

The genes are TRBV18 and TRBJ2-3; 12 nucleotides line up with TRBD2. The CDR3 spans 16 residues. V was clipped by 3 bases and J by 3 bases; unmatched bases: 4. Germline V gives CDR1 KGHSH, CDR2 LQKENI. CDR3 amino acids: CASSPLAGGLTDTQYF. In DNA, the CDR3 is TGTGCCAGCTCACCCCTAGCGGGAGGGCTTACAGATACGCAGTATTTT.

The chain is built from TRBV6-1 and TRBJ2-1; D may be TRBD2 (7 bases). The CDR3 extends over 16 amino acids. Per germline, CDR1 MNHNS and CDR2 SASEGT. V lost 3 bases and J 0 bases, leaving 12 bases between the germline ends. CDR3 region: CASSDRGGYSYNEQFF. DNA of the CDR3: TGTGCCAGCAGTGATAGGGGGGGCTACTCCTACAATGAGCAGTTCTTC.

This chain joins TRBV15 and TRBJ2-7, with TRBD1 matching 12 bases. The germline gives CDR1 LNHNV, CDR2 YYDKDF (reference sequence). With 6 bases clipped from V and 5 bases from J, the junction kept 14 bases outside the gene matches. The CDR3 totals 17 residues. The CDR3 region has the DNA TGTGCCACCAGTCCCGGACTGCCGGGACAGGGGGCGCACGAGCAGTACTTC. Encoded protein: CATSPGLPGQGAHEQYF.

The chain links TRBV9 to TRBJ2-3; 7 bases fit TRBD2. Germline assignment: CDR1 SGDLS and CDR2 YYNGEE. J lost 6 bases, V lost 4 bases, and 14 bases had no gene match. The CDR3 sequence is 16 residues long. CDR3 residues: CASSPKAGRRADTQYF. The CDR3 DNA reads as TGTGCCAGCAGCCCCAAGGCCGGGAGGAGGGCGGATACGCAGTATTTT.

V is TRBV12-3 or TRBV12-4 and J is TRBJ2-7, with a tentative D call TRBD2 (5 bases). The V end lost 3 bases, the J end lost 6 bases, and 12 bases lay between the germline ends. The CDR3 covers 13 residues. In nucleotides, the CDR3 is TGTGCCAGCAGTTTGCTAGCAGGAGGCGAGCAGTACTTC. Translated: CASSLLAGGEQYF.

V is TRBV6-6 and J is TRBJ1-4; 8 positions match TRBD1. The CDR3 totals 16 residues. Germline values: CDR1 MNHNY, CDR2 SVGAGI (reference sequence). J gave up 8 bases and V 0 bases, and 8 bases lay outside the gene matches. As DNA, the CDR3 is TGTGCCAGCAGTTACTCGAGGCCCGGACAGGGAGAAAAACTGTTTTTT. Its translation: CASSYSRPGQGEKLFF.

This CDR3 reads CASSPRTGGIKNYGYTF. CDR3 bases: TGTGCCAGCAGCCCCCGGACAGGGGGCATCAAAAACTATGGCTACACCTTC. The V call is TRBV7-9, the J call TRBJ1-2, with 11 bases matching TRBD1. The CDR3 runs 17 residues. The trim removed 5 bases at V and 2 bases at J, leaving 10 bases unmatched. Looked up from germline, CDR1 is SEHNR and CDR2 is FQNEAQ (reference sequence).

The chain couples TRBV7-9 to TRBJ2-1; 11 bases agree with TRBD2. Germline CDR1 reads SEHNR; CDR2 reads FQNEAQ (reference sequence). This CDR3 is built from 15 residues. J was trimmed by 8 bases and V by 7 bases; bases with no gene match: 10. DNA for the CDR3: TGTGCCAGCAAGGGGGGGACTAGCGGTTCCGATGAGCAGTTCTTC. Its translation: CASKGGTSGSDEQFF.

J is TRBJ2-7 and V is TRBV7-2, with D possibly being TRBD1 (5 bases). This CDR3 is built from 13 residues. Germline V gives CDR1 SGHTA, CDR2 FQGNSA. Trimming took 5 bases from V and 5 from J, leaving 13 bases between them. CDR3 protein: CASSMTVPDEQYF. The CDR3 nucleotides read TGTGCCAGCAGCATGACAGTGCCGGACGAGCAGTACTTC.

The chain carries TRBV4-3 and TRBJ1-2; tentatively, D is TRBD1 (6 bases). This CDR3 has 13 amino acids. Germline V CDR1 and CDR2: LGHNA, YSLEER. V was shortened by 5 bases and J by 2 bases, with 9 bases between the two germline ends. CDR3 DNA sequence: TGCGCCAGCAGCACCGGACAGAACTATGGCTACACCTTC. This gives the protein CASSTGQNYGYTF.

The chain employs TRBV7-2 and TRBJ1-5, with no clear D. V shed 1 base and J shed 6 bases, with 13 bases lying between them. The CDR3 contains 15 residues. Germline assignment: CDR1 SGHTA and CDR2 FQGNSA. The CDR3 sequence: CASSLEEGRGQPQHF. Here the CDR3 DNA reads TGTGCCAGCAGCTTAGAAGAGGGTCGGGGTCAGCCCCAGCATTTT.

V usage is TRBV11-3 and J usage is TRBJ2-3; 14 nucleotides match TRBD2. CDR3 length: 18 residues. Trimming cost V 4 bases and J 0 bases; bases outside gene matches: 6. Germline-derived CDR1 and CDR2 are SGHNT and YENEEA. This chain's CDR3 is CASSSGTSGSHSTDTQYF. CDR3 nucleotide sequence: TGTGCCAGCAGCTCCGGGACTAGCGGGAGCCATAGCACAGATACGCAGTATTTT.

The CDR3 DNA follows: TGTGCCAGCAGCCAAGACAGGGGGTACCACGAGCAGTACTTC. Translating it yields CASSQDRGYHEQYF. The chain links TRBV3-1 (or the pseudogene TRBV3-2) to TRBJ2-7, with 7 bases matching TRBD1. The CDR3 has 14 residues. Trimming removed 0 bases from V and 5 bases from J; junction bases left unmatched: 4. CDR1 is LGHDT and CDR2 is YNNKEL in the germline V gene (reference sequence).

This chain uses TRBV6-6 with TRBJ1-1, with 7 bases aligning to TRBD1. Trimming cost V 6 bases and J 2 bases; bases outside gene matches: 9. Per the germline V gene, CDR1 is MNHNY and CDR2 is SVGAGI (reference sequence). The CDR3 loop spans 15 amino acids. CDR3 in DNA: TGTGCCAGCAGGCGACCGGGACAGACAAACACTGAAGCTTTCTTT. This sequence encodes CASRRPGQTNTEAFF.

Concerning this clone: At one of its ends the junction is not consistent with the germline gene, which may arise from a read error. The chain combines TRBV2 with TRBJ2-2, with D uncertain. CDR1 SNHLY and CDR2 FYNNEI come from the germline V gene. The CDR3 has 13 amino acids. In nucleotides, the CDR3 is TGTGCCAGCAGAGAAGACTTGAAAGGGGAGCTGTTTTTT. It specifies CASREDLKGELFF. Together with reference TRBV2 and TRBJ2-2, the CDR3 gives the full variable domain: EPEVTQTPSHQVTQMGQEVILRCVPISNHLYFYWYRQILGQKVEFLVSFYNNEISEKSEIFDDQFSVERPDGSNFTLKIRSTKLEDSAMYFCASREDLKGELFFGEGSRLTVL.

The J gene is TRBJ1-6, the V gene TRBV2, with D hard to call. CDR1 and CDR2 from the germline V gene are SNHLY and FYNNEI. The CDR3 has 14 residues. The V end was cut by 2 bases, the J end by 2 bases, with 4 bases between. CDR3 bases: TGTGCCAGCAGTGAACAGACCTATAATTCACCCCTCCACTTT. It codes for CASSEQTYNSPLHF.

CDR3 loop: CASRRGQGSSGANVLTF. DNA of the CDR3: TGTGCCAGCAGACGGGGACAGGGAAGCTCTGGGGCCAACGTCCTGACTTTC. The chain couples TRBV2 to TRBJ2-6; TRBD1 matches 9 bases. CDR1 is SNHLY and CDR2 is FYNNEI in the germline V gene. The CDR3 is 17 amino acids. V was clipped by 6 bases and J by 0 bases; unmatched bases: 6. The full variable domain, completed using reference TRBV2 and TRBJ2-6, is EPEVTQTPSHQVTQMGQEVILRCVPISNHLYFYWYRQILGQKVEFLVSFYNNEISEKSEIFDDQFSVERPDGSNFTLKIRSTKLEDSAMYFCASRRGQGSSGANVLTFGAGSRLTVL.

This clone has only one observation. The CDR3 nucleotides read TGTGCCAGCAGCTTAGGCCTAGTTGAGGAGACCCAGTACTTC. Translated, it gives CASSLGLVEETQYF. The chain joins TRBV11-2 to TRBJ2-5; D call uncertain. Between the trimmed V and J ends, which lost 1 base and 5 bases, there was a span of 11 bases. The CDR3 is made up of 14 amino acids. Germline-derived CDR1 and CDR2 are SGHAT and FQNNGV.

This chain links TRBV6-5 with TRBJ2-7, with 7 bases that match TRBD1. CDR1 and CDR2 from the germline V gene are MNHEY and SVGAGI. Trimming at V came to 2 bases and at J to 0 bases, leaving 4 bases not matched to a gene. The CDR3 covers 15 residues. The chain's CDR3 is CASSYDRAPSYEQYF. The CDR3 bases are TGTGCCAGCAGTTACGACAGGGCCCCCTCCTACGAGCAGTACTTC.

This chain links TRBV13 with TRBJ2-7; D ambiguous. This CDR3 spans 13 amino acids. With 5 bases removed from V and 2 bases from J, the gap between germline ends came to 10 bases. The germline V gene has CDR1 PRHDT and CDR2 FYEKMQ (reference sequence). CDR3 bases: TGTGCCAGCAGCCTGACGGGTACCTACGAGCAGTACTTC. This gives the protein CASSLTGTYEQYF.

The chain carries TRBV5-1 and TRBJ1-6; TRBD1 matches at 8 bases. The germline CDR1 and CDR2 sequences are SGHRS and YFSETQ. Trimming took 4 bases from V and 7 from J; bases not matched to a gene: 7. This CDR3 comprises 15 residues. The CDR3: CASSQHRGDNSPLHF. The CDR3 DNA follows: TGCGCCAGCAGCCAGCACAGGGGGGACAATTCACCCCTCCACTTT.

The V call is TRBV11-1, the J call TRBJ1-1; D possibly corresponds to TRBD1 (5 bases). This CDR3 region has 15 residues. Germline CDR1 SGHAT, CDR2 FQDESV (reference sequence). Trimming took 7 bases from V and 1 from J, leaving 16 bases between them. CDR3 in amino acids: CASTAVRGGNTEAFF. The CDR3 region has the DNA TGTGCCAGCACTGCTGTCCGGGGGGGGAACACTGAAGCTTTCTTT.

CDR3 protein: CASSLGLAGVVAETQYF. The CDR3 nucleotides read TGTGCCAGCAGCTTAGGGCTAGCGGGAGTAGTAGCGGAGACCCAGTACTTC. The chain joins TRBV11-2 to TRBJ2-5, with 10 nucleotides matching TRBD2. The germline gives CDR1 SGHAT, CDR2 FQNNGV. With 1 base clipped from V and 5 bases from J, the junction kept 10 bases outside the gene matches. The CDR3 runs to 17 residues.